The present entry profiles one TCR beta chain with its context. The CDR3 sequence is 14 residues long. J gave up 3 bases and V 6 bases, and 4 bases lay outside the gene matches. Germline-derived CDR1 and CDR2 are SNHLY and FYNNEI. The data originate from a study of blood T cell repertoires in COVID-19. The method was immunoSEQ multiplex PCR; TCRdb's version includes in-frame clones alone and lacks a portion of them. The table shows around 200,000 clones, with more than 75% occurring only once. Sequences were obtained from peripheral blood. This receptor was taken from a woman between 18 and 30 years old who had recovered from COVID-19. The chain has TRBV2 and TRBJ2-1; 8 nucleotides line up with TRBD1. The CDR3 region has the DNA TGTGCCAGCAGACCCGGGACAGGCTACAATGAGCAGTTCTTC. Residues: CASRPGTGYNEQFF. Full variable domain (rest looked up from reference TRBV2 and TRBJ2-1): EPEVTQTPSHQVTQMGQEVILRCVPISNHLYFYWYRQILGQKVEFLVSFYNNEISEKSEIFDDQFSVERPDGSNFTLKIRSTKLEDSAMYFCASRPGTGYNEQFFGPGTRLTVL.